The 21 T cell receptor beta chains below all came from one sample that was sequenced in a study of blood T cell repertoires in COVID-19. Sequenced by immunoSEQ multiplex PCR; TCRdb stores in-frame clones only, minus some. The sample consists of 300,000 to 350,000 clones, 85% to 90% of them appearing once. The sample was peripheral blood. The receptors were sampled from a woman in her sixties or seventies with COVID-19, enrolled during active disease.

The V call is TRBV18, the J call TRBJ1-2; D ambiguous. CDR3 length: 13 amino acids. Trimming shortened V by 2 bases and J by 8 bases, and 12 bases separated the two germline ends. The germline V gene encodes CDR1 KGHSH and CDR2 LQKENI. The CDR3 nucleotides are TGTGCCAGCTCACCATTTCCCGAGGCCGGCTACACCTTC. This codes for CASSPFPEAGYTF.

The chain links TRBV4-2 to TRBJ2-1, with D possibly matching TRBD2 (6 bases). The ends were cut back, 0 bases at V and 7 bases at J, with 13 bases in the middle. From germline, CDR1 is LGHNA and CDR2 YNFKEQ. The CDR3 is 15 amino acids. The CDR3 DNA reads TGTGCCAGCAGCCAAGATCGCGGCGGGATAAATGAGCAGTTCTTC. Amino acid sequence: CASSQDRGGINEQFF.

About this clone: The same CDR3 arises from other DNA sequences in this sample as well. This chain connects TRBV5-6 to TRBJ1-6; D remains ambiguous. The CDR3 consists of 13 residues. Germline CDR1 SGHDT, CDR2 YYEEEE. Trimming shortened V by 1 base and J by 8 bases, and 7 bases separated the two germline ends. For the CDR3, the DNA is TGTGCCAGCAGCTTGCTCCGGGATTCACCCCTCCACTTT. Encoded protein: CASSLLRDSPLHF.

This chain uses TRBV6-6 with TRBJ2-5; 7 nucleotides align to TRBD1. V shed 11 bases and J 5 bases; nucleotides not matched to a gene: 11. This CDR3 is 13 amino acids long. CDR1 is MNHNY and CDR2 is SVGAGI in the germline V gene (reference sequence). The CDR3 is CAGVRGPGETQYF. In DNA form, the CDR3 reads TGTGCCGGCGTTAGGGGGCCTGGGGAGACCCAGTACTTC.

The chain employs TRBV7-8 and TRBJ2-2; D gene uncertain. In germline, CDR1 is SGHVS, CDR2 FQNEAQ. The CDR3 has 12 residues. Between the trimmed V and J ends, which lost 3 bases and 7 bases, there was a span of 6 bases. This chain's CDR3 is CASSFYDGELFF. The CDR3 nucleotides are TGTGCCAGCAGCTTCTATGACGGGGAGCTGTTTTTT.

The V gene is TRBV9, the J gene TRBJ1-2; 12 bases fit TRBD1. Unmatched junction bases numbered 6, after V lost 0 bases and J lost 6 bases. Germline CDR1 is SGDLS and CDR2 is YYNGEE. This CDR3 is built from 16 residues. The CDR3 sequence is CASSVGPGQGADGYTF. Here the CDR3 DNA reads TGTGCCAGCAGCGTAGGACCGGGACAGGGGGCTGATGGCTACACCTTC.

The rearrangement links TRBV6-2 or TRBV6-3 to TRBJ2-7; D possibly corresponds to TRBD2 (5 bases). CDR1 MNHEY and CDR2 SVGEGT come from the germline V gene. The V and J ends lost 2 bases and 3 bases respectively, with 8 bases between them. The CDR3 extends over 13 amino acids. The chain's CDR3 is CASSYRDYYEQYF. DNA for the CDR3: TGTGCCAGCAGTTACCGGGATTACTACGAGCAGTACTTC.

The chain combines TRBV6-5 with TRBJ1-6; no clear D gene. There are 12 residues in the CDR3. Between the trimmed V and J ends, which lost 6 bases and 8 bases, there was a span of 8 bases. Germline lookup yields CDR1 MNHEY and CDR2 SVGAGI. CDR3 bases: TGTGCCAGCAGGGAGGTTTATTCACCCCTCCACTTT. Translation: CASREVYSPLHF.

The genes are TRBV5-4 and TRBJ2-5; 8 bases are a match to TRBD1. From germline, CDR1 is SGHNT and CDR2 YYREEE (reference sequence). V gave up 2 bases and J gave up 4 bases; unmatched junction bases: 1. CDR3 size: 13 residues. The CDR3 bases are TGTGCCAGCAGCTTTGACAGGGGAGAGACCCAGTACTTC. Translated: CASSFDRGETQYF.

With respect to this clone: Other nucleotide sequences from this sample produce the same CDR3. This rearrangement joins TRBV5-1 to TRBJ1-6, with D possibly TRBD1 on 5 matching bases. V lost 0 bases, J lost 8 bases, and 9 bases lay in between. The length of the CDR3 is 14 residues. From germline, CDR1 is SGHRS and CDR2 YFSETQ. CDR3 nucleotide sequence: TGCGCCAGCAGCTTGGGGACGGGGGATTCACCCCTCCACTTT. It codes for CASSLGTGDSPLHF.

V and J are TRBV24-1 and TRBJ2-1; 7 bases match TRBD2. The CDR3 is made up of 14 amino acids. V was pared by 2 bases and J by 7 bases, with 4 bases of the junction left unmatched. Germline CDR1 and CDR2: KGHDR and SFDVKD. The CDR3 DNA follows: TGTGCCACCAGTGATTGGGGCGGGGGTAATGAGCAGTTCTTC. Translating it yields CATSDWGGGNEQFF.

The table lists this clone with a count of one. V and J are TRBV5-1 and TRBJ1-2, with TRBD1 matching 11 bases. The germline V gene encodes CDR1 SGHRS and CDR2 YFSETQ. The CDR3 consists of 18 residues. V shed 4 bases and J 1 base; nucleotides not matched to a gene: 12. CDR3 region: CASSLRPGQGVVNYGYTF. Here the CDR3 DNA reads TGCGCCAGCAGCCTTCGACCGGGACAGGGGGTTGTTAACTATGGCTACACCTTC.

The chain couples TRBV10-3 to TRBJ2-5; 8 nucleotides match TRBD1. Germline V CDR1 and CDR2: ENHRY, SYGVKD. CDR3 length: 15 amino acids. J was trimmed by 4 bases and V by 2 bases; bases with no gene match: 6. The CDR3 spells CAISEPNRGTETQYF. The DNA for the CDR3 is TGTGCCATCAGTGAGCCAAACAGGGGGACAGAGACCCAGTACTTC.

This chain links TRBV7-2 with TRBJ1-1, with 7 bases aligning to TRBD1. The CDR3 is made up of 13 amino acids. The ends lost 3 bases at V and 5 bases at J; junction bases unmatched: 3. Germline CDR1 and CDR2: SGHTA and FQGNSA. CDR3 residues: CASSFGTETEAFF. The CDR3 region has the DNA TGTGCCAGCAGCTTCGGGACAGAGACTGAAGCTTTCTTT.

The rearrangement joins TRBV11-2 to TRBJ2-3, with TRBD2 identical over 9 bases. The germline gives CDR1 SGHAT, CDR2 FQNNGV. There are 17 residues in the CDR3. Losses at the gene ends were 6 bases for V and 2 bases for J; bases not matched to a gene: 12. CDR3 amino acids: CASRTGKGGGATDTQYF. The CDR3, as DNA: TGTGCCAGCAGAACTGGCAAGGGCGGGGGGGCCACAGATACGCAGTATTTT.

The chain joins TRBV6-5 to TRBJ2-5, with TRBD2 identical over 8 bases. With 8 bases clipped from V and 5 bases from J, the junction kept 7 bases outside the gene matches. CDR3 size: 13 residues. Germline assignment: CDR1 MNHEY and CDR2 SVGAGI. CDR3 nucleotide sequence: TGTGCCAGCTGGCGGGGGGCGTGGGAGACCCAGTACTTC. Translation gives CASWRGAWETQYF.

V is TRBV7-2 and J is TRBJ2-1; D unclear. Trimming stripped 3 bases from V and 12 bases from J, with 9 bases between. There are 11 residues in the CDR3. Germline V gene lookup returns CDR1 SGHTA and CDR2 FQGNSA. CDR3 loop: CASSFSGGQFF. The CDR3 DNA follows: TGTGCCAGCAGCTTCTCCGGCGGGCAGTTCTTC.

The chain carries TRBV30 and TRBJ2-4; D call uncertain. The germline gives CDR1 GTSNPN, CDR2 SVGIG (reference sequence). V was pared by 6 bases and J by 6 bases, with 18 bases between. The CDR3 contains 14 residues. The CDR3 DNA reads TGTGCCTGTATTATTGCTCCAGTTACAAACATTCAGTACTTC. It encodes CACIIAPVTNIQYF.

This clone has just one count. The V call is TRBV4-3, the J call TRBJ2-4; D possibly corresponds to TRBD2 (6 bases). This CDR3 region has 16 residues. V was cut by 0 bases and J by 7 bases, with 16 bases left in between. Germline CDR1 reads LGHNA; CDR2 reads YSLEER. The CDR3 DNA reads TGCGCCAGCAGCCAAGATATAAGTAGCGCGGGGAACATTCAGTACTTC. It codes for CASSQDISSAGNIQYF.

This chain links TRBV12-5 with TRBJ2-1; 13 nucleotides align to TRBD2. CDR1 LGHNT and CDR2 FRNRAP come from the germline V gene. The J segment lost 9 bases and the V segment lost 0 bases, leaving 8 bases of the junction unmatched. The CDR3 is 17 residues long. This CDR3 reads CASGLVLTSGGRSEQFF. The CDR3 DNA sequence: TGTGCTAGTGGTTTGGTCCTGACTAGCGGGGGGAGGAGTGAGCAGTTCTTC.

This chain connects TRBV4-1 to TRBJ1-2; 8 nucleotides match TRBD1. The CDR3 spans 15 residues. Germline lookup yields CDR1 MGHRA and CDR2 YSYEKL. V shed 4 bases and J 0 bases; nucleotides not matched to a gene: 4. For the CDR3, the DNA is TGCGCCAGCAGCCCTGCGGGACAGGCTAACTATGGCTACACCTTC. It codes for CASSPAGQANYGYTF.